The 8 T cell receptor beta chains below all came from one sample that was sequenced in a study of T cell responses to AZD1222 COVID-19 vaccine. TCRdb keeps only in-frame clones here, not all; method: immunoSEQ multiplex PCR. The sample lists about 110,000 clones; around 81% were seen once. The source material was peripheral blood, sampled on day 0 of AZD1222 vaccination. The receptor set was obtained from an adult in good health.

This sequence joins TRBV7-9 and TRBJ2-1; no firm D call. V was cut by 5 bases and J by 4 bases, with 18 bases left in between. CDR3 length equals 16 residues. Germline loops: CDR1 SEHNR, CDR2 FQNEAQ (reference sequence). CDR3 region: CASSPETEFGYNEQFF. CDR3 nucleotide sequence: TGTGCCAGCAGCCCGGAAACGGAGTTCGGTTACAATGAGCAGTTCTTC.

J is TRBJ2-2 and V is TRBV2; D may be TRBD1 (8 bases). V dropped 5 bases and J dropped 5 bases, with 15 bases sitting between them. The CDR3 contains 15 residues. Germline loops: CDR1 SNHLY, CDR2 FYNNEI. The DNA for the CDR3 is TGTGCCAGCAGTCTTGACAGGGGAGGGACCGGGGAGCTGTTTTTT. This codes for CASSLDRGGTGELFF.

This clone has a single count. This chain connects TRBV7-2 to TRBJ1-6, with 8 bases matching TRBD1. This CDR3 has 15 residues. J was trimmed by 9 bases and V by 5 bases; bases with no gene match: 9. CDR1 is SGHTA, CDR2 FQGNSA, per germline. CDR3 nucleotide sequence: TGTGCCAGCAGCAATTTGCCGACAGGGGCTTCACCCCTCCACTTT. Translation: CASSNLPTGASPLHF.

The chain has TRBV6-5 and TRBJ2-1; no clear D. The CDR3 consists of 13 residues. Germline-derived CDR1 and CDR2 are MNHEY and SVGAGI. The ends were cut back, 2 bases at V and 3 bases at J, with 5 bases in the middle. DNA of the CDR3: TGTGCCAGCAGTTACAAGGTCTACAATGAGCAGTTCTTC. This encodes CASSYKVYNEQFF.

This clone was found once. The rearrangement links TRBV4-1 to TRBJ2-7; 7 bases line up with TRBD1. This CDR3 is 15 amino acids long. The V gene's germline CDR1 is MGHRA and CDR2 YSYEKL. The V and J ends lost 1 base and 4 bases, in that order; junction bases with no gene match: 7. In DNA, the CDR3 is TGCGCCAGCAGCCAAGGGGACAGCGTCGGATACGAGCAGTACTTC. This gives the protein CASSQGDSVGYEQYF.

The table lists this clone with a few counts. The junction shows a germline mismatch at one end, possibly a read error. The chain couples TRBV19 to TRBJ1-5, with 7 bases identical to TRBD1. The CDR3 spans 14 residues. Germline lookup yields CDR1 LNHDA and CDR2 SQIVND (reference sequence). CDR3 sequence: CASSDRDSSQPQHF. CDR3 in DNA: TGTGCCAGTAGTGACAGGGATAGCAGTCAGCCCCAGCATTTT.

This sequence joins TRBV19 and TRBJ2-3; D possibly corresponds to TRBD2 (5 bases). Trimming removed 8 bases at V and 4 bases at J, with 22 bases between. Germline V gene sequence: CDR1 LNHDA, CDR2 SQIVND (reference sequence). The CDR3 spans 16 residues. The CDR3 protein is CASRNSRGPEADTQYF. CDR3 bases: TGTGCCAGTCGAAACTCCCGGGGTCCGGAGGCAGATACGCAGTATTTT.

In DNA form, the CDR3 reads TGTGCCAGCAGCTTAGGCCGAAGCTCTGGAAACACCATATATTTT. Protein product: CASSLGRSSGNTIYF. The chain combines TRBV7-9 with TRBJ1-3, with D unclear. Per the germline V gene, CDR1 is SEHNR and CDR2 is FQNEAQ (reference sequence). The CDR3 covers 15 residues. V shed 1 base and J shed 0 bases, with 7 bases lying between them.